The 14 T cell receptor beta chains given below trace back to one sample, sequenced in a study of control samples from healthy donors and cancer patients. Assay: immunoSEQ multiplex PCR; the TCRdb copy retains only in-frame clones and omits some. This table holds 52,000 or so clones, approximately 94% found once. Sequencing was performed on blood. These receptor sequences come from a man aged 25 to 40 in good health.

The chain employs TRBV18 and TRBJ2-5; 7 bases align to TRBD2. The CDR3 contains 14 residues. The germline V gene encodes CDR1 KGHSH and CDR2 LQKENI. The V segment lost 5 bases and the J segment 1 base; nucleotides outside the gene matches: 4. The CDR3 spells CASSTTSFQETQYF. Written as DNA, the CDR3 is TGTGCCAGCTCAACGACTAGCTTCCAAGAGACCCAGTACTTC.

The rearrangement links TRBV5-7 to TRBJ1-3; D gene ambiguous. TRBV5-7 is an ORF for which the function is uncertain. The germline V and J ends were trimmed by 0 bases and 8 bases, with 9 bases remaining between them. This CDR3 region has 13 residues. The CDR3 loop is CASSLAGWDTIYF. The CDR3, as DNA: TGTGCCAGCAGCTTGGCGGGGTGGGACACCATATATTTT.

J is TRBJ1-1 and V is TRBV6-5; tentative D call: TRBD1 (5 bases). The V end lost 10 bases, the J end lost 4 bases, and 13 bases lay between the germline ends. Germline V lookup: CDR1 MNHEY, CDR2 SVGAGI. This CDR3 is built from 12 residues. The CDR3 spells CATRLGGTEAFF. The CDR3 DNA sequence: TGTGCCACAAGGCTTGGGGGCACTGAAGCTTTCTTT.

This chain uses TRBV10-2 with TRBJ1-3; D gene ambiguous. Trimming removed 4 bases from V and 5 bases from J, with 9 bases in between. The CDR3 covers 13 residues. Germline-derived CDR1 and CDR2 are WSHSY and SAAADI. For the CDR3, the DNA is TGCGCCAGCAGTGTTCAAGGGCGAAACACCATATATTTT. Translated, it gives CASSVQGRNTIYF.

The genes are TRBV19 and TRBJ1-1; 8 bases align to TRBD1. Germline V gives CDR1 LNHDA, CDR2 SQIVND (reference sequence). The junction had 5 bases not matched to a gene; V was cut back by 5 bases and J by 0 bases. CDR3 length: 15 amino acids. The CDR3 spells CASSPSRGLNTEAFF. The CDR3 nucleotides are TGTGCCAGTAGTCCGTCCAGGGGGCTGAACACTGAAGCTTTCTTT.

This clone was observed a single time. The V and J genes are TRBV6-5 and TRBJ1-1, with D perhaps TRBD1 (6 bases). CDR3 size: 12 residues. CDR1 MNHEY and CDR2 SVGAGI come from the germline V gene. The germline V and J ends were trimmed by 6 bases and 4 bases, with 9 bases remaining between them. The DNA for the CDR3 is TGTGCCAGCAGCGACAGGCCCACTGAAGCTTTCTTT. The encoded protein is CASSDRPTEAFF.

The chain couples TRBV6-1 to TRBJ1-1; 8 bases align to TRBD1. Germline CDR1 reads MNHNS; CDR2 reads SASEGT. V lost 1 base, J lost 0 bases, and 1 base stayed unmatched. There are 15 residues in the CDR3. This CDR3 is CASSEGTGLNTEAFF. The CDR3 DNA sequence: TGTGCCAGCAGTGAAGGGACAGGGCTGAACACTGAAGCTTTCTTT.

Here the CDR3 reads CASSYDRVDSPLHF. Written as DNA, the CDR3 is TGTGCCAGCAGTTACGACAGGGTGGATTCACCCCTCCACTTT. This chain links TRBV6-5 with TRBJ1-6; 7 bases align to TRBD1. The V gene's germline CDR1 is MNHEY and CDR2 SVGAGI. Germline trimming cut 2 bases from V and 8 bases from J; bases unmatched to any gene: 3. There are 14 residues in the CDR3.

This clone was observed a single time. The genes are TRBV12-3 or TRBV12-4 and TRBJ1-2; 7 nucleotides match TRBD1. CDR3 length equals 13 residues. Losses at the gene ends were 5 bases for V and 4 bases for J; bases not matched to a gene: 4. CDR3 in DNA: TGTGCCAGCAGTGGACAGGTAGCCTATGGCTACACCTTC. Amino acids: CASSGQVAYGYTF.

The gene calls are TRBV24-1 and TRBJ1-2; TRBD1 matches at 8 bases. This CDR3 has 14 residues. Germline V gene sequence: CDR1 KGHDR, CDR2 SFDVKD. Trimming at V came to 4 bases and at J to 2 bases, leaving 2 bases not matched to a gene. CDR3 amino acids: CATSERTGNYGYTF. CDR3 bases: TGTGCCACCAGTGAACGGACAGGGAACTATGGCTACACCTTC.

J is TRBJ2-7 and V is TRBV4-1, with 7 bases identical to TRBD1. This CDR3 region has 16 residues. Germline loops: CDR1 MGHRA, CDR2 YSYEKL. Unmatched junction bases numbered 13, after V lost 4 bases and J lost 4 bases. The CDR3 here is CASSLVPGQVPYEQYF. For the CDR3, the DNA is TGCGCCAGCAGCCTTGTCCCAGGACAGGTTCCTTACGAGCAGTACTTC.

V is TRBV7-3 and J is TRBJ1-5; D not resolved. Trimming shortened V by 5 bases and J by 7 bases, and 12 bases separated the two germline ends. Germline V gives CDR1 SGHTA, CDR2 FQGTGA. The CDR3 is 13 amino acids. In DNA, the CDR3 is TGTGCCAGCAGCAGCTATCCTGGACAGCCCCAGCATTTT. This translates into CASSSYPGQPQHF.

For this clone: An end of the junction differs from the germline gene, which may be a read error. The chain employs TRBV24-1 and TRBJ2-1; D might be TRBD1 or TRBD2, each matching 5 bases. The CDR3 runs 13 residues. Germline lookup yields CDR1 KGHDR and CDR2 SFDVKD. CDR3 bases: TGTGCCACCAGTGCGGGGCTGGAAAATGCGCAGTTCTTC. Protein: CATSAGLENAQFF.

The chain has TRBV5-1 and TRBJ2-5; TRBD2 agrees at 15 bases. Germline V gene sequence: CDR1 SGHRS, CDR2 YFSETQ. The CDR3 totals 19 residues. J gave up 2 bases and V 0 bases, and 8 bases lay outside the gene matches. CDR3 sequence (DNA): TGCGCCAGCAGCTTGGTAGGACTAGCGGGAGGGTACTTGCAAGAGACCCAGTACTTC. Protein: CASSLVGLAGGYLQETQYF.